The 22 T cell receptor beta chains given below trace back to one sample, sequenced in a study of T cells expressing NK-cell markers. TCRdb reprocessed the 5' RACE reads, with one entry per CDR3 protein and no DNA. In total, the table holds roughly 420,000 distinct CDR3 sequences. The sequencing input was blood T cells: a sorted CD56 or NKG2C T cell subset, CD4+ or CD8+ T cells, or bulk PBMC T cells (not recorded which). These receptors all stem from a woman between 18 and 70 years old in good health.

This chain joins TRBV12-3 or TRBV12-4 and TRBJ2-5; TCRdb designates TRBD1, a call that cannot be tested without DNA. The CDR3 extends over 14 amino acids. CDR3 loop: CASGSTGGWETQYF.

V usage is TRBV12-3 or TRBV12-4 and J usage is TRBJ2-2; TCRdb reports TRBD2, a call that lacks DNA to check it against. This CDR3 comprises 14 residues. CDR3 amino acids: CASTYQRDTGELFF.

The rearrangement links TRBV19 to TRBJ2-2. Germline V gene sequence: CDR1 LNHDA, CDR2 SQIVND (reference sequence). The CDR3 contains 15 residues. The CDR3 loop is CASSIGTRYTGELFF.

The chain carries TRBV13 and TRBJ2-5. Germline V lookup: CDR1 PRHDT, CDR2 FYEKMQ (reference sequence). This CDR3 is 14 amino acids long. The CDR3 reads CASSSFGGQETQYF.

The CDR3 spells CASGSGNIQYF. This chain joins TRBV7-3 and TRBJ2-4. CDR1 SGHTA and CDR2 FQGTGA come from the germline V gene. This CDR3 is built from 11 residues. Full variable domain (rest looked up from reference TRBV7-3 and TRBJ2-4): GAGVSQTPSNKVTEKGKYVELRCDPISGHTALYWYRQSLGQGPEFLIYFQGTGAADDSGLPNDRFFAVRPEGSVSTLKIQRTERGDSAVYLCASGSGNIQYFGAGTRLSVL.

The V call is TRBV5-4, the J call TRBJ2-1; absent DNA, TCRdb's TRBD2 call cannot be checked. CDR3 size: 14 residues. The V gene's germline CDR1 is SGHNT and CDR2 YYREEE (reference sequence). The CDR3 spells CASSLPRTSSEQFF.

CDR3 sequence reads: CSATDSSYEQYF. J is TRBJ2-7 and V is TRBV20-1. CDR1 and CDR2 from the germline V gene are DFQATT and SNEGSKA (reference sequence). The CDR3 covers 12 residues.

V gene TRBV7-9 combines with J gene TRBJ2-5; the TRBD1 assignment by TCRdb is unverifiable without DNA. CDR3 length: 15 residues. The germline CDR1 and CDR2 sequences are SEHNR and FQNEAQ (reference sequence). This CDR3 reads CASSLVGGSPQTQYF.

The chain couples TRBV7-2 to TRBJ2-3; no DNA is available, so the TRBD2 call from TCRdb remains unchecked. CDR1 SGHTA and CDR2 FQGNSA come from the germline V gene. This CDR3 has 15 amino acids. The chain's CDR3 is CASSLEGRLTDTQYF.

The chain couples TRBV7-8 to TRBJ1-5; lacking DNA, the TRBD1 call made by TCRdb goes unchecked. The CDR3 contains 16 residues. From germline, CDR1 is SGHVS and CDR2 FQNEAQ. This CDR3 is CASSLGTGLHNQPQHF.

V usage is TRBV9 and J usage is TRBJ2-2; TCRdb's D call, TRBD2, is unchecked because there is no DNA. The CDR3 spans 15 residues. Germline CDR1 is SGDLS and CDR2 is YYNGEE. The CDR3 loop is CASSDSGRGAGELFF.

The rearrangement links TRBV5-1 to TRBJ1-2. Germline values: CDR1 SGHRS, CDR2 YFSETQ. The CDR3 has 13 residues. CDR3 residues: CASGGGILYGYTF.

The chain combines TRBV6-4 with TRBJ2-1; no DNA is available, so the TRBD1 call from TCRdb remains unchecked. The CDR3 has 16 amino acids. CDR1 is MRHNA, CDR2 SNTAGT, per germline. CDR3 in amino acids: CASSRLAGRAPFEQFF.

The chain uses TRBV4-2 and TRBJ1-6; checking the TCRdb D call of TRBD1 is not possible without DNA. The germline V gene has CDR1 LGHNA and CDR2 YNFKEQ. The CDR3 extends over 16 amino acids. CDR3 amino acids: CASSPYRVSYNSPLHF.

The V and J genes are TRBV12-3 or TRBV12-4 and TRBJ1-5; TCRdb returns TRBD1, unconfirmable since there is no DNA. The CDR3 extends over 16 amino acids. This CDR3 reads CASSFGGEGGNQPQHF.

The CDR3: CASGTRGLAGDNEQFF. This rearrangement joins TRBV4-3 to TRBJ2-1; TCRdb gives TRBD2 as the D gene, but with no DNA this cannot be confirmed. Germline loops: CDR1 LGHNA, CDR2 YSLEER. The CDR3 covers 16 residues.

The chain couples TRBV2 to TRBJ1-6. Germline CDR1 SNHLY, CDR2 FYNNEI. This CDR3 spans 13 amino acids. CDR3 in amino acids: CASSGNRNSPLHF.

The chain links TRBV2 to TRBJ1-2. The V gene's germline CDR1 is SNHLY and CDR2 FYNNEI. This CDR3 spans 13 amino acids. The chain's CDR3 is CASSEALRRGGTF.

This chain links TRBV18 with TRBJ2-3; TCRdb calls TRBD2, which cannot be checked without DNA. Germline V gives CDR1 KGHSH, CDR2 LQKENI. CDR3 length: 14 residues. This chain's CDR3 is CASSPTSDTDTQYF.

V and J are TRBV14 and TRBJ2-1. The CDR3 length is 16 residues. The germline CDR1 and CDR2 sequences are SGHDN and FVKESK. The CDR3 region is CASSHLTGGPYNEQFF.

The chain joins TRBV6-2 or TRBV6-3 to TRBJ2-3; TCRdb gives TRBD1 as the D gene, but with no DNA this cannot be confirmed. Germline CDR1 and CDR2: MNHEY and SVGEGT. The CDR3 is 14 residues long. CDR3 loop: CASSYEGGKDTQYF.

The chain combines TRBV9 with TRBJ2-3; the D call of TRBD1 rests on TCRdb alone, since no DNA is present to check it. The germline gives CDR1 SGDLS, CDR2 YYNGEE. This CDR3 region has 13 residues. CDR3 region: CASSTGPTDTQYF. Full variable domain (outside the CDR3, taken from reference TRBV9 and TRBJ2-3): DSGVTQTPKHLITATGQRVTLRCSPRSGDLSVYWYQQSLDQGLQFLIQYYNGEERAKGNILERFSAQQFPDLHSELNLSSLELGDSALYFCASSTGPTDTQYFGPGTRLTVL.